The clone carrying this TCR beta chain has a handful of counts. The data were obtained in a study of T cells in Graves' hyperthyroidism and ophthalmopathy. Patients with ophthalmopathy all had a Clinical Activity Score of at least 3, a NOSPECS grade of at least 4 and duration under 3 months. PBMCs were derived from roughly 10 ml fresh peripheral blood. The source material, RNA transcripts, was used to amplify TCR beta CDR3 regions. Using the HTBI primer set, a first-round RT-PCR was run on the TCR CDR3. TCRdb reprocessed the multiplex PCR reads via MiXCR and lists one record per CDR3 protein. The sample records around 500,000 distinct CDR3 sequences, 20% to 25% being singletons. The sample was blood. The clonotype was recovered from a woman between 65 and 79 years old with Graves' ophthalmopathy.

The CDR3 loop is CASSQGDAGYGYTF. The CDR3 region has the DNA TGCGCCAGCAGCCAGGGGGACGCGGGCTATGGCTACACCTTC. The chain has TRBV4-1 and TRBJ1-2, with a tentative D call TRBD1 (5 bases). V was trimmed by 3 bases and J by 4 bases, leaving 12 bases between them. The V gene's germline CDR1 is MGHRA and CDR2 YSYEKL. The CDR3 extends over 14 amino acids.